This T cell receptor (beta chain) originates from a study of T cell responses to AZD1222 COVID-19 vaccine (dated by TCRdb to the early 2020s). As for the study more broadly: A total of around 240 trial participants underwent TCR sequencing, of whom roughly 210 had received two doses of AZD1222 and around 26 had received two doses of the MenACWY control vaccine. Enrollment into the trials was organized by age into subgroups of 18-55, 56-69 and 70-plus years, and those subgroups contained roughly 150, 30 and 60 TCR-sequenced participants, respectively. General conclusions and limits of the study: Reportedly, almost half of the unique spike-specific TCRs recognized epitopes lying outside the regions that are mutated in the B.1.351 and B.1.1.7 variants. After two AZD1222 doses, spike-specific TCR breadth and depth were significantly higher than at day 0 and than in MenACWY recipients. Most participants were white British and females outnumbered males, and the authors suggested that clonal diversity may have been underestimated. CD4 TCRs associated with the vaccine covered the entire spike protein, and the dominant responses were in regions 160-218 and 743-854. In the small 56-69-year group, the increase in depth fell short of significance, most likely because of low power. Only five to seven AZD1222 recipients were SARS-CoV-2 seropositive at baseline, limiting conclusions about previously exposed vaccinees. No day 14 peak-response samples were available, so repertoires were characterized only after the peak T cell response.

Sample time point, as interpreted from the label and publication: about 28 days (+/-7) after the second vaccine dose. The sample's treatment or condition label is to be understood as: meningococcal conjugate vaccine given as trial control. Vaccinee samples were obtained from the UK trials COV001 and COV002, which included a single-blind randomized controlled phase 2/3 trial of AZD1222 (ChAdOx1 nCoV-19) in healthy adults. Trial participant PBMC samples were collected at day 0 and day 28 after the second dose for TCRbeta chain sequencing. The CDR3 regions of human TCRbeta chains were subjected to immunosequencing. The authors' analysis ran thus. TCRs in the repertoires were matched against a reference library of SARS-CoV-2-specific TCRs that had been generated with the MIRA antigen-specificity platform. Breadth was defined as the fraction of unique TCRs that were SARS-CoV-2-associated. Depth was defined as the fraction of total T cells that were SARS-CoV-2-associated. Using the MIRA data, every spike-specific TCR was mapped to the spike region that the TCR reacted to and assigned to either a CD4 or a CD8 class. Log10-transformed breadth and depth values were compared by one-way ANOVA with Sidak's multiple comparisons tests. TCRdb retrieved this table from immuneACCESS and kept in-frame rearrangements only. Not all clones are present; in checked studies, unresolved V genes account for under half, and no reason is known for the remainder. The D gene and trimming were derived from the DNA, and the V and J assignments and clone size from that table. The table for this sample lists some 170,000 clones; about 87% of them were counted only once. The biggest ten clones account for more than 4% of the sample.

In the case of this clone: Its antigen target is currently unknown. No base quality information exists; no much larger clone differs at one position.

Its CDR3 holds 15 amino acids, cysteine through phenylalanine. Of all the DNA, just the CDR3 is kept, 45 bases in frame from base 1. The germline V gene gives CDR1 as SGDLS and CDR2 as YYNGEE. Trimming removed 2 bases from V and 4 bases from J, leaving 14 bases between the germline ends. The specimen was peripheral blood, collected 28 days after the second dose of the MenACWY control vaccine. The V and J genes are TRBV9 and TRBJ2-3, with the D gene uncertain. This clonotype was sampled from an adult who received the MenACWY meningococcal vaccine as a control. The CDR3 protein: CASSVNPGDSDTQYF. The nucleotide sequence is TGTGCCAGCAGCGTCAACCCCGGCGATTCAGATACGCAGTATTTT.